This T cell receptor (beta chain) originates from a study of Graves' ophthalmopathy and Graves' hyperthyroidism. Overall study: Ahead of any treatment, peripheral blood was obtained at the initial diagnosis. Findings and caveats of the study: Appearing in blood as well were most expanded thyroid clonotypes above 0.001 frequency. Using 13 signatures, a model distinguished ophthalmopathy from stable hyperthyroidism, reaching roughly 90% sensitivity and approximately 81% specificity.

This clonotype appeared a few times. The antigen remains undetermined. RNA transcripts were the source from which TCR beta CDR3 regions were amplified. An initial RT-PCR round employing HTBI primers preceded a second-round multiplex PCR. TCRdb recomputed calls from the multiplex PCR reads with MiXCR, one row per CDR3 protein. The sample has roughly 480,000 distinct CDR3 sequences; approximately 14% are singletons. This CDR3 has 18 amino acids. Germline V gene lookup returns CDR1 SGHAT and CDR2 FQNNGV. V lost 5 bases to trimming and J lost 5 bases; unmatched junction nucleotides: 15. The source of this sequence is a woman between 25 and 40 years old with Graves' ophthalmopathy. V gene TRBV11-2 combines with J gene TRBJ2-2, with 9 bases matching TRBD2. The sample consisted of blood. As DNA, the CDR3 is TGTGCCAGCAGCCCCGGGGGGCGGGAGGGCGGTCGAACCGGGGAGCTGTTTTTT. This encodes CASSPGGREGGRTGELFF.